Each of the 25 T cell receptor beta chains below was sequenced from the same sample in a study of T cells in Graves' hyperthyroidism and ophthalmopathy. Using RNA transcripts as the source, TCR beta CDR3 regions were amplified. With the HTBI primer set, the TCR CDR3 went through a first round of RT-PCR. Using its own MiXCR run on the multiplex PCR reads, TCRdb lists one record per CDR3 protein. The table records roughly 740,000 distinct CDR3 sequences, over 15% of them present only once. Sample: blood. These receptors all stem from a young man with Graves' hyperthyroidism.

This clonotype has ten or more counts. The chain has TRBV28 and TRBJ2-7; TRBD1 matches 9 bases. Germline V gene lookup returns CDR1 MDHEN and CDR2 SYDVKM. The CDR3 has 15 residues. The V and J ends lost 6 bases and 3 bases, in that order; junction bases with no gene match: 9. The CDR3 bases are TGTGCCAGCAGCGGTCTCGGACAGGGGCACTACGAGCAGTACTTC. Amino acid sequence: CASSGLGQGHYEQYF.

V gene TRBV7-8 combines with J gene TRBJ2-7; 11 bases align to TRBD1. The length of the CDR3 is 16 residues. CDR1 is SGHVS and CDR2 is FQNEAQ in the germline V gene. Losses at the gene ends were 0 bases for V and 7 bases for J; bases not matched to a gene: 8. The DNA for the CDR3 is TGTGCCAGCAGCTTAGCGTGGACAGGGGGCGCGTTAGAGCAGTACTTC. It encodes CASSLAWTGGALEQYF. The whole variable domain, filled in from reference TRBV7-8 and TRBJ2-7, reads GAGVSQSPRYKVAKRGQDVALRCDPISGHVSLFWYQQALGQGPEFLTYFQNEAQLDKSGLPSDRFFAERPEGSVSTLKIQRTQQEDSAVYLCASSLAWTGGALEQYFGPGTRLTVT.

The table lists this clonotype with many counts. The chain recombines TRBV28 with TRBJ2-3; 14 nucleotides align to TRBD2. Germline lookup yields CDR1 MDHEN and CDR2 SYDVKM. The CDR3 loop spans 16 amino acids. Trimming removed 7 bases from V and 1 base from J; junction bases left unmatched: 4. CDR3 DNA sequence: TGTGCCAGCAAGCCGGGACTAGCGGGGGGCACAGATACGCAGTATTTT. Encoded protein: CASKPGLAGGTDTQYF.

This clonotype was seen a few times. The rearrangement joins TRBV20-1 to TRBJ2-5, with D perhaps matching TRBD2 (6 bases). This CDR3 contains 13 residues. Germline lookup yields CDR1 DFQATT and CDR2 SNEGSKA (reference sequence). V was cut by 1 base and J by 5 bases, with 11 bases left in between. The CDR3 sequence: CSARGWSGETQYF. The DNA of the CDR3 is TGCAGTGCTAGAGGTTGGAGCGGGGAGACCCAGTACTTC.

This clonotype was recorded many times. The chain has TRBV28 and TRBJ2-4; perhaps TRBD2 as D (7 bases). CDR1 and CDR2 (germline): MDHEN, SYDVKM. V gave up 4 bases and J gave up 2 bases, with 9 bases separating them. The CDR3 loop spans 14 amino acids. The DNA of the CDR3 is TGTGCCAGCAGTTCGGGGGGCCCCAAAAACATTCAGTACTTC. This gives the protein CASSSGGPKNIQYF.

This clonotype was observed a few times. This chain joins TRBV30 and TRBJ2-6; TRBD2 aligns across 12 bases. V trimming: 1 base; J trimming: 2 bases; junction bases outside the gene matches: 3. The germline V gene has CDR1 GTSNPN and CDR2 SVGIG (reference sequence). This CDR3 comprises 17 residues. The CDR3 region is CAWSGLAGVAGANVLTF. Here the CDR3 DNA reads TGTGCCTGGAGTGGACTAGCGGGAGTTGCTGGGGCCAACGTCCTGACTTTC. Full variable domain (remainder filled in from reference TRBV30 and TRBJ2-6): SQTIHQWPATLVQPVGSPLSLECTVEGTSNPNLYWYRQAAGRGLQLLFYSVGIGQISSEVPQNLSASRPQDRQFILSSKKLLLSDSGFYLCAWSGLAGVAGANVLTFGAGSRLTVL.

The sample holds a few counts of this clonotype. This chain links TRBV6-2 or TRBV6-3 with TRBJ2-1; TRBD2 matches 10 bases. CDR1 is MNHEY and CDR2 is SVGEGT in the germline V gene. V lost 7 bases and J lost 5; bases outside the gene matches: 11. CDR3 length equals 16 residues. Here the CDR3 reads CASKGGERGGNNEQFF. DNA of the CDR3: TGTGCCAGCAAGGGGGGGGAGCGGGGGGGAAACAATGAGCAGTTCTTC.

At least ten counts were recorded for this clonotype. The chain links TRBV28 to TRBJ2-5, with D perhaps matching TRBD2 (6 bases). Germline CDR1 is MDHEN and CDR2 is SYDVKM. The CDR3 contains 13 residues. V was trimmed by 6 bases and J by 5 bases, leaving 13 bases between them. The CDR3: CASRHGGPETQYF. In DNA, the CDR3 is TGTGCCAGCAGACATGGAGGGCCGGAGACCCAGTACTTC.

This chain links TRBV2 with TRBJ1-2; D is perhaps TRBD1 (6 bases). There are 16 residues in the CDR3. Germline loops: CDR1 SNHLY, CDR2 FYNNEI. V lost 6 bases and J lost 3, with 20 bases in between. CDR3 sequence reads: CASSLGLRQAYYGYTF. The CDR3 DNA is TGTGCCAGCAGCTTAGGCCTACGACAGGCCTACTATGGCTACACCTTC.

This clonotype was picked up a small number of times. V gene TRBV10-3 combines with J gene TRBJ2-6; 9 nucleotides align to TRBD2. Germline CDR1 and CDR2: ENHRY and SYGVKD. V was pared by 4 bases and J by 4 bases, with 11 bases of the junction left unmatched. The CDR3 spans 18 residues. CDR3 in amino acids: CAISGPSREGTGANVLTF. The CDR3 bases are TGTGCCATCAGTGGACCTTCGCGGGAGGGCACCGGGGCCAACGTCCTGACTTTC.

This chain uses TRBV29-1 with TRBJ2-3; 8 nucleotides align to TRBD1. The CDR3 has 14 residues. After removal of 6 bases from V and 3 bases from J, the junction contained 8 bases not matched to a gene. Germline V gene data show CDR1 as SQVTM and CDR2 as ANQGSEA. The CDR3 sequence is CSVRPGQETDTQYF. The CDR3 DNA reads TGCAGCGTGAGACCGGGACAGGAGACAGATACGCAGTATTTT.

This sequence joins TRBV19 and TRBJ2-7, with a weak D call TRBD2 (5 bases). Trimming cost V 6 bases and J 2 bases, with 17 bases left between them. Germline CDR1 and CDR2: LNHDA and SQIVND (reference sequence). CDR3 size: 15 residues. In DNA form, the CDR3 reads TGTGCCAGTAGCGCGGTCCGGGATCTCGCCTACGAGCAGTACTTC. Amino acids: CASSAVRDLAYEQYF.

The sample holds many counts of this clonotype. The CDR3, as DNA: TGTGCCAGCAGCTCCCTGGCGGCACCAGGCACTGAAGCTTTCTTT. It is translated as CASSSLAAPGTEAFF. V and J are TRBV7-9 and TRBJ1-1; no clear D gene. V was shortened by 4 bases and J by 4 bases, with 16 bases between the two germline ends. CDR1 is SEHNR and CDR2 is FQNEAQ in the germline V gene (reference sequence). This CDR3 has 15 residues.

This clonotype was detected a few times. The chain combines TRBV2 with TRBJ2-3; 9 bases agree with TRBD1. The CDR3 extends over 15 amino acids. Per germline, CDR1 SNHLY and CDR2 FYNNEI. The ends lost 7 bases at V and 5 bases at J; junction bases unmatched: 10. CDR3 DNA sequence: TGTGCCAGCATGACAGGGGGAGACGTCGGAGATACGCAGTATTTT. Translation gives CASMTGGDVGDTQYF.

This clonotype was seen ten or more times. The chain links TRBV12-3 or TRBV12-4 to TRBJ2-1; 14 bases fit TRBD2. The ends lost 6 bases at V and 6 bases at J; junction bases unmatched: 7. The CDR3 contains 16 residues. The chain's CDR3 is CASSHRLAGGVNEQFF. In DNA form, the CDR3 reads TGTGCCAGCAGCCACAGACTAGCGGGAGGGGTCAATGAGCAGTTCTTC.

The chain links TRBV15 to TRBJ2-7; tentative D call: TRBD2 (6 bases). The germline CDR1 and CDR2 sequences are LNHNV and YYDKDF (reference sequence). The CDR3 runs 15 residues. V lost 5 bases, J lost 2 bases, and 16 bases lay in between. CDR3 sequence: CATSGTGQSTYEQYF. In nucleotides, the CDR3 is TGTGCCACCAGCGGGACTGGCCAATCTACCTACGAGCAGTACTTC.

This clonotype turned up a few times. The CDR3 sequence is CASSFGLGGSSDNEQFF. CDR3 sequence (DNA): TGTGCCAGCAGCTTCGGTCTGGGGGGGAGTAGCGACAATGAGCAGTTCTTC. This rearrangement joins TRBV5-8 to TRBJ2-1; 7 bases are a match to TRBD2. CDR3 length equals 17 residues. The V segment lost 2 bases and the J segment 5 bases; nucleotides outside the gene matches: 13. CDR1 is SGHTS, CDR2 YDEGEE, per germline.

In this sample, this clonotype turned up a few times. The CDR3 nucleotides read TGCGCCAGCAGCGCAACAGGGGGCTGGACTGAAGCTTTCTTT. Translating gives CASSATGGWTEAFF. The chain combines TRBV5-1 with TRBJ1-1; 9 bases map to TRBD1. CDR1 is SGHRS and CDR2 is YFSETQ in the germline V gene. Trimming removed 4 bases from V and 5 bases from J; junction bases left unmatched: 6. The CDR3 sequence is 14 residues long. Full variable domain (rest looked up from reference TRBV5-1 and TRBJ1-1): KAGVTQTPRYLIKTRGQQVTLSCSPISGHRSVSWYQQTPGQGLQFLFEYFSETQRNKGNFPGRFSGRQFSNSRSEMNVSTLELGDSALYLCASSATGGWTEAFFGQGTRLTVV.

The rearrangement uses TRBV27 and TRBJ1-1; D is uncertain. Trimming removed 2 bases from V and 3 bases from J, with 10 bases in between. Germline CDR1 is MNHEY and CDR2 is SMNVEV (reference sequence). This CDR3 is built from 14 residues. The CDR3 nucleotides are TGTGCCAGCAGTTTAGGGCCTTGGGACACTGAAGCTTTCTTT. This codes for CASSLGPWDTEAFF.

The chain has TRBV5-1 and TRBJ2-5, with 7 bases fitting TRBD1. Looked up from germline, CDR1 is SGHRS and CDR2 is YFSETQ. CDR3 length: 15 residues. V dropped 4 bases and J dropped 2; count of bases not matched to a gene: 8. The CDR3 region is CASSHPGTAQETQYF. CDR3 coding DNA: TGCGCCAGCAGCCATCCCGGGACAGCACAAGAGACCCAGTACTTC.

V is TRBV27 and J is TRBJ1-5; 8 nucleotides match TRBD1. The CDR3 runs to 17 residues. Germline CDR1 is MNHEY and CDR2 is SMNVEV (reference sequence). J lost 6 bases, V lost 6 bases, and 16 bases had no gene match. CDR3 in amino acids: CASSPDLRDRRSQPQHF. DNA for the CDR3: TGTGCCAGCAGCCCCGACCTCCGGGACAGGAGAAGTCAGCCCCAGCATTTT.

This clonotype was observed many times. The chain uses TRBV2 and TRBJ2-1, with TRBD2 matching 11 bases. CDR3 size: 14 residues. V lost 9 bases, J lost 4 bases, and 5 bases stayed unmatched. CDR1 and CDR2 from the germline V gene are SNHLY and FYNNEI. In DNA form, the CDR3 reads TGTGCCAGTCTCGGGACTAGCGGTTACAATGAGCAGTTCTTC. Its protein product is CASLGTSGYNEQFF.

At least ten counts were recorded for this clonotype. This chain uses TRBV2 with TRBJ2-3, with D possibly matching TRBD2 (5 bases). The CDR3 totals 12 residues. Germline lookup yields CDR1 SNHLY and CDR2 FYNNEI. V dropped 4 bases and J dropped 3 bases, with 5 bases sitting between them. CDR3 in DNA: TGTGCCAGCAGTGGGGAGACAGATACGCAGTATTTT. Protein: CASSGETDTQYF.

The genes are TRBV6-2 or TRBV6-3 and TRBJ2-1, with 10 bases fitting TRBD2. V lost 6 bases and J lost 2; bases outside the gene matches: 7. In germline, CDR1 is MNHEY, CDR2 SVGEGT. The CDR3 loop spans 16 amino acids. The CDR3 bases are TGTGCCAGCAGCAGAGTAGCGGGAGGACCCTACAATGAGCAGTTCTTC. Its protein is CASSRVAGGPYNEQFF.

There are many counts of this clonotype. This chain connects TRBV28 to TRBJ2-2, with D unresolved. Trimming left V 7 bases short and J 4 bases short, with 4 bases between. Per germline, CDR1 MDHEN and CDR2 SYDVKM. This CDR3 comprises 11 residues. The CDR3 sequence: CASNLTGELFF. The DNA of the CDR3 is TGTGCCAGCAACCTCACCGGGGAGCTGTTTTTT. The full variable domain, its missing parts supplied by reference TRBV28 and TRBJ2-2, is DVKVTQSSRYLVKRTGEKVFLECVQDMDHENMFWYRQDPGLGLRLIYFSYDVKMKEKGDIPEGYSVSREKKERFSLILESASTNQTSMYLCASNLTGELFFGEGSRLTVL.